A selection of T cell receptor beta chains follows, all from one sample in a study of blood T cell repertoires in COVID-19. Repertoires were generated with immunoSEQ multiplex PCR, while TCRdb's copy carries only in-frame clones and drops some. Here the sample spans roughly 250,000 clones, over 80% being singletons. Sequenced material: peripheral blood. The receptor set was obtained from a woman aged 40 to 50 who had recovered from COVID-19. The CDR3 runs from the conserved cysteine through the conserved F or W. Each record gives: CDR3 length, D gene, V gene, clone size, J gene, CDR3 protein, CDR3 DNA. D genes are given only for firm matches. A row's size may be missing; if present it is once, few, many or a size class.

16	TRBD1	TRBV7-9	NA	TRBJ2-2	CASSPAGTGIAGELFF	TGTGCCAGCAGCCCCGCCGGGACAGGGATAGCCGGGGAGCTGTTTTTT
15	TRBD1	TRBV6-6	NA	TRBJ1-3	CASSYAGQGGNTIYF	TGTGCCAGCAGTTACGCCGGACAGGGCGGAAACACCATATATTTT
15	NA	TRBV4-2	NA	TRBJ1-2	CASSQDGHPPGGYTF	TGTGCCAGCAGCCAAGATGGACATCCTCCGGGTGGCTACACCTTC
15	TRBD1	TRBV14	NA	TRBJ2-7	CASSQGQGGSYEQYF	TGTGCCAGCAGCCAAGGACAGGGGGGTTCGTACGAGCAGTACTTC
15	TRBD1	TRBV6-5	NA	TRBJ1-5	CASSYYRGDNQPQHF	TGTGCCAGCAGTTACTACAGGGGTGACAATCAGCCCCAGCATTTT
13	NA	TRBV11-1	once	TRBJ1-2	CASSQTGSQGYTF	TGTGCCAGCAGCCAAACAGGGAGTCAGGGCTACACCTTC
15	TRBD1	TRBV28	NA	TRBJ2-5	CASSLGGGQGWAQYF	TGTGCCAGCAGTTTAGGGGGAGGACAGGGCTGGGCCCAGTACTTC
15	NA	TRBV28	NA	TRBJ1-1	CASSTGSGRFTEAFF	TGTGCCAGCAGCACTGGTAGCGGACGGTTCACTGAAGCTTTCTTT
13	NA	TRBV2	NA	TRBJ1-3	CASSPLLGNTIYF	TGTGCCAGCAGTCCCCTCCTGGGAAACACCATATATTTT
14	NA	TRBV25-1	NA	TRBJ2-1	CASSENTRYNEQFF	TGTGCCAGCAGTGAAAACACTAGGTACAATGAGCAGTTCTTC
14	TRBD1	TRBV4-1	once	TRBJ1-1	CASSQDLGTERAFF	TGCGCCAGCAGCCAAGATCTAGGGACAGAAAGAGCTTTCTTT
15	TRBD2	TRBV19	NA	TRBJ2-1	CASSGLAGGADEQFF	TGTGCCTCAAGTGGACTAGCGGGGGGCGCCGATGAGCAGTTCTTC
17	NA	TRBV9	NA	TRBJ2-5	CASSLAPGHYFVETQYF	TGTGCCAGCAGCTTGGCCCCGGGACACTATTTTGTCGAGACCCAGTACTTC
13	TRBD1	TRBV12-3/TRBV12-4	NA	TRBJ2-3	CASSRQGADTQYF	TGTGCCAGCAGTCGACAGGGGGCCGATACGCAGTATTTT
17	NA	TRBV6-2/TRBV6-3	once	TRBJ2-2	CASSYATLNLDTGELFF	TGTGCCAGCAGTTACGCCACCCTGAACTTGGACACCGGGGAGCTGTTTTTT
16	NA	TRBV5-1	NA	TRBJ1-3	CASSRSRESSGNTIYF	TGCGCCAGCAGCCGTAGCCGGGAAAGCTCTGGAAACACCATATATTTT
15	TRBD2	TRBV4-2	NA	TRBJ2-5	CASAGLAGVQETQYF	TGTGCCAGCGCCGGACTAGCGGGGGTCCAAGAGACCCAGTACTTC
13	NA	TRBV30	NA	TRBJ2-5	CAWSEGVGGTQYF	TGTGCCTGGAGTGAGGGGGTTGGGGGGACCCAGTACTTC
13	NA	TRBV15	NA	TRBJ2-7	CATSRDRSYEQYF	TGTGCCACCAGCCGAGACAGGTCCTACGAGCAGTACTTC
14	NA	TRBV5-1	NA	TRBJ2-3	CASSLDRNTDTQYF	TGCGCCAGCAGCTTGGACAGAAACACAGATACGCAGTATTTT
17	TRBD2	TRBV19	NA	TRBJ2-4	CASSPRTSGGGKNIQYF	TGTGCCAGTAGCCCCCGGACTAGCGGGGGGGGAAAAAACATTCAGTACTTC
13	NA	TRBV7-2	NA	TRBJ2-3	CASSLTRGDTQYF	TGTGCCAGCAGCTTGACTAGAGGGGATACGCAGTATTTT
15	NA	TRBV28	NA	TRBJ2-3	CASSRAGGGTDTQYF	TGTGCCAGCAGTCGAGCCGGTGGTGGCACAGATACGCAGTATTTT
16	TRBD2	TRBV5-1	NA	TRBJ2-3	CASSLSRTSGVDTQYF	TGCGCCAGCAGCTTGTCGAGGACTAGCGGGGTAGATACGCAGTATTTT